This entry lists 15 T cell receptor beta chains sequenced from one sample in a study of blood T cell repertoires in COVID-19. Libraries were prepared by immunoSEQ multiplex PCR; TCRdb keeps only in-frame clonotypes and omits some of them. The sample comprises a few hundred thousand clones, about 80% of which are singletons, and 15% to 18% rests with the top ten. The sample comprised peripheral blood. Receptors were obtained from a person aged 70 to 85 with COVID-19, enrolled during active disease.

Here the CDR3 reads CASSNPDTWLYF. CDR3 coding DNA: TGTGCCAGCAGCAACCCGGACACCTGGTTGTACTTC. The chain combines TRBV5-8 with TRBJ2-7; D perhaps matches TRBD1 (5 bases). CDR3 size: 12 residues. The germline gives CDR1 SGHTS, CDR2 YDEGEE. V was pared by 4 bases and J by 12 bases, with 17 bases between.

The rearrangement uses TRBV6-5 and TRBJ2-7; possibly TRBD1 for D (6 bases). The CDR3 length is 14 residues. V lost 2 bases to trimming and J lost 8 bases, with 16 bases between them. Germline CDR1 is MNHEY and CDR2 is SVGAGI. CDR3 protein: CASSYPGTRDKQYF. The CDR3 region has the DNA TGTGCCAGCAGTTACCCGGGGACACGGGATAAGCAGTACTTC.

The V and J genes are TRBV6-5 and TRBJ2-5; the D gene is possibly TRBD2 (6 bases). V dropped 5 bases and J dropped 3 bases, with 13 bases sitting between them. Germline V gene data show CDR1 as MNHEY and CDR2 as SVGAGI. The CDR3 has 14 residues. The CDR3 sequence: CASSLWDSEETQYF. CDR3 nucleotide sequence: TGTGCCAGCAGTCTATGGGACTCGGAAGAGACCCAGTACTTC.

This chain joins TRBV6-5 and TRBJ1-6; 9 nucleotides match TRBD1. The CDR3 spans 15 residues. Germline CDR1 reads MNHEY; CDR2 reads SVGAGI. The ends lost 5 bases at V and 10 bases at J; junction bases unmatched: 9. The CDR3 here is CASSPEQGARSPLHF. The CDR3, as DNA: TGTGCCAGCAGTCCCGAACAGGGGGCAAGGTCACCCCTCCACTTT.

The chain combines TRBV4-3 with TRBJ2-1; 9 bases fit TRBD2. Per germline, CDR1 LGHNA and CDR2 YSLEER. The CDR3 length is 17 residues. V gave up 3 bases and J gave up 4 bases; unmatched junction bases: 10. CDR3 coding DNA: TGCGCCAGCAGCCACAAACTCGCGGGGGGGCTTTACAATGAGCAGTTCTTC. It translates to CASSHKLAGGLYNEQFF.

The gene calls are TRBV19 and TRBJ1-1, with unresolved D. In germline, CDR1 is LNHDA, CDR2 SQIVND (reference sequence). The CDR3 loop spans 14 amino acids. V shed 0 bases and J shed 2 bases, with 7 bases lying between them. The CDR3 bases are TGTGCCAGTAGTATAGATACAGCCAACACTGAAGCTTTCTTT. This translates into CASSIDTANTEAFF.

The sample holds one count of this clone. The chain uses TRBV25-1 and TRBJ1-2; 9 bases are a match to TRBD1. Looked up from germline, CDR1 is MGHDK and CDR2 is SYGVNS. The V gene end was trimmed by 3 bases and the J gene end by 2 bases; junction bases not matched to a gene: 4. CDR3 size: 15 residues. CDR3: CASSDPGTGNYGYTF. CDR3 in DNA: TGTGCCAGCAGTGACCCCGGGACAGGGAACTATGGCTACACCTTC.

The J gene is TRBJ2-5, the V gene TRBV7-2, with 8 nucleotides matching TRBD2. The CDR3 covers 13 residues. V was pared by 10 bases and J by 5 bases, with 9 bases of the junction left unmatched. Germline assignment: CDR1 SGHTA and CDR2 FQGNSA. The chain's CDR3 is CAIASGRGETQYF. DNA for the CDR3: TGTGCCATCGCTAGCGGGCGGGGGGAGACCCAGTACTTC.

The chain is built from TRBV6-5 and TRBJ1-1, with 8 bases fitting TRBD1. The CDR3 length is 14 residues. Germline assignment: CDR1 MNHEY and CDR2 SVGAGI. V dropped 4 bases and J dropped 2; count of bases not matched to a gene: 3. CDR3 sequence (DNA): TGTGCCAGCAGTTTAGACAGGGGAAACACTGAAGCTTTCTTT. This gives the protein CASSLDRGNTEAFF.

The chain is built from TRBV12-3 or TRBV12-4 and TRBJ1-1, with D unclear. There are 11 residues in the CDR3. Between the trimmed V and J ends, which lost 2 bases and 7 bases, there was a span of 5 bases. Here the CDR3 DNA reads TGTGCCAGCAGTTTACTTAATGAAGCTTTCTTT. Its protein product is CASSLLNEAFF.

The rearrangement links TRBV9 to TRBJ2-1; D is uncertain. The CDR3 is 15 amino acids. The ends were cut back, 3 bases at V and 5 bases at J, with 15 bases in the middle. In germline, CDR1 is SGDLS, CDR2 YYNGEE. The CDR3 is CASSAEPKRNNEQFF. The CDR3 nucleotides are TGTGCCAGCAGCGCCGAGCCCAAACGCAACAATGAGCAGTTCTTC.

This clone was seen just once. The CDR3 here is CASSAQGQIYGYTF. The DNA for the CDR3 is TGCGCCAGCAGCGCACAGGGACAGATCTATGGCTACACCTTC. The rearrangement uses TRBV5-1 and TRBJ1-2; 7 bases match TRBD1. The germline CDR1 and CDR2 sequences are SGHRS and YFSETQ. V lost 4 bases to trimming and J lost 4 bases; unmatched junction nucleotides: 7. This CDR3 comprises 14 residues.

V and J are TRBV7-8 and TRBJ2-3, with 10 bases matching TRBD2. The CDR3 has 17 amino acids. CDR1 and CDR2 (germline): SGHVS, FQNEAQ. V lost 4 bases and J lost 3; bases outside the gene matches: 10. CDR3 amino acids: CASSSTSGRAGTDTQYF. The CDR3, as DNA: TGTGCCAGCAGCTCCACGAGCGGGAGGGCGGGAACAGATACGCAGTATTTT. Full variable domain (outside the CDR3, taken from reference TRBV7-8 and TRBJ2-3): GAGVSQSPRYKVAKRGQDVALRCDPISGHVSLFWYQQALGQGPEFLTYFQNEAQLDKSGLPSDRFFAERPEGSVSTLKIQRTQQEDSAVYLCASSSTSGRAGTDTQYFGPGTRLTVL.

This clone turned up a few times. Here the CDR3 reads CASRFRTASEAFF. The CDR3 region has the DNA TGTGCCAGCAGATTTCGGACAGCTAGTGAAGCTTTCTTT. The chain couples TRBV5-4 to TRBJ1-1; D possibly corresponds to TRBD1 (6 bases). V lost 5 bases and J 7 bases, leaving 15 bases between the germline ends. Germline loops: CDR1 SGHNT, CDR2 YYREEE (reference sequence). The CDR3 covers 13 residues. The full variable domain, with the rest looked up from reference TRBV5-4 and TRBJ1-1, is ETGVTQSPTHLIKTRGQQVTLRCSSQSGHNTVSWYQQALGQGPQFIFQYYREEENGRGNFPPRFSGLQFPNYSSELNVNALELDDSALYLCASRFRTASEAFFGQGTRLTVV.

In its sample, this clone was seen once. The rearrangement uses TRBV18 and TRBJ1-1; D not resolved. V was shortened by 0 bases and J by 2 bases, with 10 bases between the two germline ends. This CDR3 is built from 15 residues. Germline CDR1 is KGHSH and CDR2 is LQKENI. DNA of the CDR3: TGTGCCAGCTCACCACCGGAGAGGCGAAACACTGAAGCTTTCTTT. It translates to CASSPPERRNTEAFF.